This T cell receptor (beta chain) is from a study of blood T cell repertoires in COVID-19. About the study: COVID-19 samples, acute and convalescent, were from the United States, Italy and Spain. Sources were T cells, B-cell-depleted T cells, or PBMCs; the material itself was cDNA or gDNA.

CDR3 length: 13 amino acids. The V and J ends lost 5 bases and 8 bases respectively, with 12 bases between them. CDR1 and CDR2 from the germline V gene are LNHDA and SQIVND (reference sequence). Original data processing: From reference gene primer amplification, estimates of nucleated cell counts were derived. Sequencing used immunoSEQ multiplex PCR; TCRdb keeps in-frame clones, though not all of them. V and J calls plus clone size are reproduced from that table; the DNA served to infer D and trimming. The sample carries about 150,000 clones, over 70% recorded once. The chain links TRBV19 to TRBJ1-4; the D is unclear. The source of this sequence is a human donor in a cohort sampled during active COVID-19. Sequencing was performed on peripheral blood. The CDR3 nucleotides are TGTGCCAGTAGTGGCAGTTCATGGGAAAAACTGTTTTTT. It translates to CASSGSSWEKLFF.